The rows below give T cell receptor beta chains drawn from one sample of a study of cytomegalovirus exposure and HLA in healthy donors. The protocol was immunoSEQ multiplex PCR, while the TCRdb copy is restricted to in-frame clones and leaves out a portion. This sample carries approximately 170,000 clones, approximately 70% of them seen once, and the ten largest clones take approximately 2.8%. The specimen sequenced was PBMCs. Receptors were obtained from a woman aged 40-49 years in good health and CMV-seropositive. Each CDR3 is given with its conserved first and last residue. D genes are given only for firm matches. The size of a clone is reported for some rows only, either as once, few or many, or as a class for expanded clones.

v_call	j_call	clone_size	d_call	cdr3_aa	cdr3_nt
TRBV27	TRBJ1-1	few	TRBD1	CASSLWKGAGRTEAFF	TGTGCCAGCAGTTTGTGGAAGGGGGCAGGGAGGACTGAAGCTTTCTTT
TRBV7-3	TRBJ2-3	NA	TRBD2	CASSYDLSGSGDTQYF	TGTGCCAGCAGCTACGACCTTAGCGGGAGCGGGGATACGCAGTATTTT
TRBV4-1	TRBJ2-7	NA	NA	CASSQDPVVEQYF	TGCGCCAGCAGCCAAGATCCCGTGGTCGAGCAGTACTTC
TRBV19	TRBJ2-5	NA	TRBD2	CASSMWGGETQYF	TGTGCCAGTAGTATGTGGGGGGGAGAGACCCAGTACTTC
TRBV10-2	TRBJ1-4	NA	TRBD1	CASRDRATNEKLFF	TGCGCCAGCAGGGACAGGGCCACTAATGAAAAACTGTTTTTT
TRBV6-5	TRBJ2-5	NA	NA	CASSTTGHGETQYF	TGTGCCAGCAGTACGACAGGTCACGGGGAGACCCAGTACTTC
TRBV28	TRBJ1-1	NA	NA	CASIRSGTFTEAFF	TGTGCCAGCATTCGTAGTGGGACATTTACTGAAGCTTTCTTT
TRBV19	TRBJ1-2	NA	TRBD1	CASQDPTGSVYGYTF	TGTGCCAGTCAGGATCCGACAGGGAGTGTCTATGGCTACACCTTC
TRBV5-4	TRBJ1-6	NA	NA	CASSLDQAANSPLHF	TGTGCCAGCAGCTTGGACCAGGCCGCCAATTCACCCCTCCACTTT
TRBV5-5	TRBJ1-1	NA	NA	CASSFLLWGPVTEAFF	TGTGCCAGCAGCTTCCTCCTTTGGGGCCCAGTCACTGAAGCTTTCTTT
TRBV7-9	TRBJ2-7	few	NA	CASSPDGSYEQYF	TGTGCCAGCAGCCCCGACGGGTCCTACGAGCAGTACTTC